These 28 T cell receptor beta chains were all obtained from the same sample, sequenced in a study of shared clonotypes between healthy human individuals. Sequencing used immunoSEQ multiplex PCR; TCRdb keeps in-frame clones, though not all of them. Altogether roughly 500,000 clones are present, less than 96% being singletons, with the ten largest covering approximately 0.06%. The specimen was naive CD4+ T cells sorted from blood. Specified subset: CD45RA+ positively selected. Receptor source: a woman in her thirties in good health.

V is TRBV7-2 and J is TRBJ2-5; the D gene could be TRBD1 or TRBD2 (5 bases each). Between the trimmed V and J ends, which lost 5 bases and 1 base, there was a span of 11 bases. Germline loops: CDR1 SGHTA, CDR2 FQGNSA. This CDR3 spans 14 amino acids. CDR3 DNA sequence: TGTGCCAGCAGCACACCGGGACGCCAAGAGACCCAGTACTTC. This translates into CASSTPGRQETQYF.

This chain links TRBV6-5 with TRBJ2-1; D may be TRBD1 or TRBD2 (5 bases each). This CDR3 is 16 amino acids long. Trimming left V 4 bases short and J 9 bases short, with 22 bases between. The germline V gene has CDR1 MNHEY and CDR2 SVGAGI. CDR3 in DNA: TGTGCCAGCAGTTCCGAAGGGACCCAGGGAGTTACTGAGCAGTTCTTC. This encodes CASSSEGTQGVTEQFF.

This clone came up once. This sequence joins TRBV19 and TRBJ1-1; 9 positions match TRBD1. Trimming took 6 bases from V and 4 from J; bases not matched to a gene: 6. Germline-derived CDR1 and CDR2 are LNHDA and SQIVND (reference sequence). This CDR3 contains 14 residues. DNA for the CDR3: TGTGCCAGTAGGTGGACAGGGGCAACCACTGAAGCTTTCTTT. Residues: CASRWTGATTEAFF.

This chain links TRBV28 with TRBJ2-7; TRBD1 matches at 12 bases. V dropped 3 bases and J dropped 2; count of bases not matched to a gene: 8. Germline V gives CDR1 MDHEN, CDR2 SYDVKM. The length of the CDR3 is 17 residues. CDR3 DNA: TGTGCCAGCAGTTTGTTCACCGGGACAGGGGGCGCCTACGAGCAGTACTTC. Translating gives CASSLFTGTGGAYEQYF.

This clone came up once. The V call is TRBV28, the J call TRBJ1-3; D unclear. The V end was cut by 2 bases, the J end by 4 bases, with 9 bases between. Germline V lookup: CDR1 MDHEN, CDR2 SYDVKM. The CDR3 has 14 amino acids. CDR3 sequence (DNA): TGTGCCAGCAGTTTAGAGACATCGGGAAACACCATATATTTT. Translated, it gives CASSLETSGNTIYF.

The chain has TRBV5-1 and TRBJ1-4; 9 bases map to TRBD1. The junction had 6 bases not matched to a gene; V was cut back by 5 bases and J by 7 bases. CDR1 is SGHRS, CDR2 YFSETQ, per germline. This CDR3 has 14 residues. Here the CDR3 reads CASRPTGGSEKLFF. CDR3 DNA sequence: TGCGCCAGCAGACCGACAGGGGGTAGTGAAAAACTGTTTTTT.

The chain couples TRBV14 to TRBJ1-1; no clear D. Germline values: CDR1 SGHDN, CDR2 FVKESK. With 2 bases removed from V and 0 bases from J, the gap between germline ends came to 4 bases. The CDR3 has 13 amino acids. CDR3 in amino acids: CASSQIVNTEAFF. The DNA for the CDR3 is TGTGCCAGCAGCCAAATAGTGAACACTGAAGCTTTCTTT. The whole variable domain, filled in from reference TRBV14 and TRBJ1-1, reads EAGVTQFPSHSVIEKGQTVTLRCDPISGHDNLYWYRRVMGKEIKFLLHFVKESKQDESGMPNNRFLAERTGGTYSTLKVQPAELEDSGVYFCASSQIVNTEAFFGQGTRLTVV.

This clone was counted once. The CDR3 reads CASSTGLADEQYF. Written as DNA, the CDR3 is TGTGCCAGCAGCACGGGACTAGCGGACGAGCAGTACTTC. The rearrangement joins TRBV9 to TRBJ2-7; 11 nucleotides align to TRBD2. This CDR3 spans 13 amino acids. Germline lookup yields CDR1 SGDLS and CDR2 YYNGEE. V shed 4 bases and J 5 bases; nucleotides not matched to a gene: 2.

The chain employs TRBV6-1 and TRBJ2-7; 9 bases map to TRBD2. The length of the CDR3 is 15 residues. Trimming took 2 bases from V and 2 from J; bases not matched to a gene: 4. CDR1 is MNHNS, CDR2 SASEGT, per germline. The CDR3 loop is CASSEYSGGPYEQYF. CDR3 bases: TGTGCCAGCAGTGAATATAGCGGGGGACCCTACGAGCAGTACTTC.

The chain has TRBV6-1 and TRBJ1-4, with D uncertain. Germline CDR1 is MNHNS and CDR2 is SASEGT. V shed 3 bases and J shed 6 bases, with 17 bases lying between them. The CDR3 runs 16 residues. The CDR3 loop is CASSDKATLHYEKLFF. DNA for the CDR3: TGTGCCAGCAGTGATAAGGCCACCCTACATTATGAAAAACTGTTTTTT.

About this clone: Other nucleotide sequences in the sample specify the same CDR3. The chain has TRBV30 and TRBJ2-5; D gene unclear. The end of the DNA is better explained by TRBJ2-7, so the J call may be wrong. The germline gives CDR1 GTSNPN, CDR2 SVGIG (reference sequence). This CDR3 comprises 11 residues. The CDR3 DNA reads as TGTGCCTGGAGTGTATCGTACGAGCAGTACTTC. This translates into CAWSVSYEQYF.

J is TRBJ2-7 and V is TRBV19, with TRBD1 matching 7 bases. The CDR3 is 19 amino acids. Germline loops: CDR1 LNHDA, CDR2 SQIVND (reference sequence). V lost 0 bases to trimming and J lost 1 base; unmatched junction nucleotides: 15. DNA of the CDR3: TGTGCCAGTAGTATAGACCTATCGAAAAGGACAGGCCAATCCTACGAGCAGTACTTC. This sequence encodes CASSIDLSKRTGQSYEQYF.

CDR3 amino acids: CASSLRTRVNEQFF. DNA for the CDR3: TGTGCCAGCAGTTTGAGGACTAGAGTTAATGAGCAGTTCTTC. This rearrangement joins TRBV28 to TRBJ2-1, with TRBD2 matching 7 bases. V gave up 3 bases and J gave up 7 bases; unmatched junction bases: 6. Germline CDR1 is MDHEN and CDR2 is SYDVKM. CDR3 length equals 14 residues.

V gene TRBV10-3 combines with J gene TRBJ2-3, with 8 nucleotides matching TRBD2. The ends lost 5 bases at V and 1 base at J; junction bases unmatched: 11. The CDR3 sequence is 17 residues long. CDR1 and CDR2 from the germline V gene are ENHRY and SYGVKD. The CDR3 here is CAISWTSRDLGTDTQYF. CDR3 nucleotides: TGTGCCATCAGTTGGACTAGCCGGGATCTCGGCACAGATACGCAGTATTTT.

This clone was seen once. The chain joins TRBV7-9 to TRBJ2-3; no clear D. V was cut by 0 bases and J by 4 bases, with 5 bases left in between. The germline V gene encodes CDR1 SEHNR and CDR2 FQNEAQ (reference sequence). This CDR3 comprises 13 residues. The CDR3, as DNA: TGTGCCAGCAGCTTAGCAGGGTCAGATACGCAGTATTTT. Translation: CASSLAGSDTQYF.

A single count supports this clone. This rearrangement joins TRBV27 to TRBJ2-6; D ambiguous. Germline V gene sequence: CDR1 MNHEY, CDR2 SMNVEV (reference sequence). V shed 5 bases and J shed 4 bases, with 12 bases lying between them. This CDR3 is 15 amino acids long. The CDR3 DNA reads TGTGCCAGCAGTCCTTTCCTGGCCGGGGCCAACGTCCTGACTTTC. Encoded protein: CASSPFLAGANVLTF.

The V call is TRBV11-2, the J call TRBJ1-5; 7 bases match TRBD1. The J segment lost 5 bases and the V segment lost 3 bases, leaving 1 base of the junction unmatched. Germline lookup yields CDR1 SGHAT and CDR2 FQNNGV. The CDR3 spans 13 residues. The CDR3 nucleotides read TGTGCCAGCAGCTTGGGACAGTATCAGCCCCAGCATTTT. This sequence encodes CASSLGQYQPQHF.

The V call is TRBV4-1, the J call TRBJ2-5; unclear D gene. The CDR3 is 13 amino acids. Between the trimmed V and J ends, which lost 2 bases and 4 bases, there was a span of 8 bases. Germline V gene lookup returns CDR1 MGHRA and CDR2 YSYEKL. CDR3 sequence (DNA): TGCGCCAGCAGCCAACCCTGGGGAGAGACCCAGTACTTC. This codes for CASSQPWGETQYF.

The chain is built from TRBV5-1 and TRBJ2-7, with D unresolved. This CDR3 has 14 amino acids. Germline CDR1 and CDR2: SGHRS and YFSETQ. Trimming pared 2 bases from V and 6 bases from J, leaving 15 bases between. The CDR3 loop reads CASSFWERGAEQYF. CDR3 nucleotides: TGCGCCAGCAGCTTCTGGGAAAGAGGCGCCGAGCAGTACTTC.

The CDR3 bases are TGTGCCAGCAGTAACAGGGGGACTAGCGTACTAGAGACCCAGTACTTC. It yields the protein CASSNRGTSVLETQYF. V is TRBV7-9 and J is TRBJ2-5; 10 bases are shared with TRBD2. The CDR3 has 16 amino acids. The V gene's germline CDR1 is SEHNR and CDR2 FQNEAQ (reference sequence). The junction had 11 bases not matched to a gene; V was cut back by 6 bases and J by 4 bases.

The gene calls are TRBV10-2 and TRBJ1-5, with D tentatively TRBD1 (5 bases). The germline V and J ends were trimmed by 5 bases and 3 bases, with 8 bases remaining between them. Germline assignment: CDR1 WSHSY and CDR2 SAAADI. The CDR3 has 13 amino acids. This chain's CDR3 is CASSRGSNQPQHF. CDR3 bases: TGCGCCAGCAGTCGGGGCTCCAATCAGCCCCAGCATTTT.

This clone was counted once. This sequence joins TRBV11-2 and TRBJ1-1; 11 bases map to TRBD1. V shed 5 bases and J 5 bases; nucleotides not matched to a gene: 4. The CDR3 loop spans 14 amino acids. Per germline, CDR1 SGHAT and CDR2 FQNNGV. Here the CDR3 reads CASSAGDRGTEAFF. Here the CDR3 DNA reads TGTGCCAGCAGCGCCGGGGACAGGGGGACTGAAGCTTTCTTT.

The V and J genes are TRBV28 and TRBJ1-5; D is undetermined. The ends were cut back, 3 bases at V and 3 bases at J, with 9 bases in the middle. The CDR3 runs 14 residues. Germline loops: CDR1 MDHEN, CDR2 SYDVKM. Written as DNA, the CDR3 is TGTGCCAGCAGTTTGGCGAGGGACAATCAGCCCCAGCATTTT. Translation: CASSLARDNQPQHF.

V is TRBV19 and J is TRBJ2-1; 8 nucleotides agree with TRBD2. The V gene end was trimmed by 1 base and the J gene end by 7 bases; junction bases not matched to a gene: 3. The CDR3 totals 14 residues. Germline-derived CDR1 and CDR2 are LNHDA and SQIVND (reference sequence). DNA of the CDR3: TGTGCCAGTAGTATAGTCGGGAGGGCGAATGAGCAGTTCTTC. Amino acid sequence: CASSIVGRANEQFF.

The gene calls are TRBV6-6 and TRBJ2-7; a possible D gene is TRBD1 (6 bases). Germline V CDR1 and CDR2: MNHNY, SVGAGI (reference sequence). Trimming stripped 6 bases from V and 5 bases from J, with 17 bases between. The CDR3 consists of 14 residues. CDR3 region: CASSRGQPPNEQYF. In nucleotides, the CDR3 is TGTGCCAGCAGCCGGGGACAACCACCAAACGAGCAGTACTTC.

This chain joins TRBV7-8 and TRBJ2-7, with no clear D. Per germline, CDR1 SGHVS and CDR2 FQNEAQ. Trimming cost V 3 bases and J 6 bases, with 6 bases left between them. This CDR3 region has 11 residues. The CDR3 protein is CASSLFVEQYF. Here the CDR3 DNA reads TGTGCCAGCAGCTTGTTCGTCGAGCAGTACTTC.

The chain employs TRBV5-1 and TRBJ2-7; 8 bases agree with TRBD2. The CDR3 spans 16 residues. From germline, CDR1 is SGHRS and CDR2 YFSETQ. The junction had 9 bases not matched to a gene; V was cut back by 4 bases and J by 0 bases. The CDR3 sequence is CASSPAGAHSSYEQYF. CDR3 DNA sequence: TGCGCCAGCAGCCCAGCGGGAGCCCATAGCTCCTACGAGCAGTACTTC.

This clone is a singleton in its sample. This sequence joins TRBV7-9 and TRBJ2-1; D remains unclear. The CDR3 is made up of 14 amino acids. The germline CDR1 and CDR2 sequences are SEHNR and FQNEAQ (reference sequence). Between the trimmed V and J ends, which lost 3 bases and 8 bases, there was a span of 14 bases. The CDR3 protein is CASSFSQVVDEQFF. In DNA, the CDR3 is TGTGCCAGCAGCTTTTCCCAGGTAGTCGATGAGCAGTTCTTC. The full variable domain, its missing parts supplied by reference TRBV7-9 and TRBJ2-1, is DTGVSQNPRHKITKRGQNVTFRCDPISEHNRLYWYRQTLGQGPEFLTYFQNEAQLEKSRLLSDRFSAERPKGSFSTLEIQRTEQGDSAMYLCASSFSQVVDEQFFGPGTRLTVL.